A single sample is the source of the 15 T cell receptor beta chains below, sequenced in a study of CXCR3-negative and CXCR3-positive naive CD8 T cells. For these receptors, no antigen is known. The method, 5' RACE with UMI labels, was used to prepare the TRB cDNA libraries. Using the 5' RACE reads, TCRdb records one entry per CDR3 protein without DNA. The sample totals about 150,000 distinct CDR3 sequences. General study findings and limits: A higher hydrophobicity marked the TRB CDR3s of CXCR3-positive naive cells versus CXCR3-negative naive cells.

Sequencing was performed on naive CXCR3+ CD8+ T cells from blood. This sample's subset: CD45RO-CCR7+CD27+CD95- naive CD8+ T cells expressing CXCR3 (TNR3+). These TCRs come from a human donor in good health. Some clones in this sample may be carry-over from other donors' samples.

The chain carries TRBV27 and TRBJ2-5; TCRdb's D gene call, TRBD1, goes unchecked for lack of DNA. CDR3 length equals 14 residues. Germline V gene data show CDR1 as MNHEY and CDR2 as SMNVEV (reference sequence). CDR3 region: CASSRGGSQETQYF.

The rearrangement joins TRBV4-1 to TRBJ1-6. The CDR3 runs 15 residues. Germline V gives CDR1 MGHRA, CDR2 YSYEKL. CDR3: CASNQDVTYNSPLHF.

The CDR3 reads CASSYLGVGPRGQRFDNEQFF. The chain is built from TRBV6-5 and TRBJ2-1; TCRdb returns TRBD2, unconfirmable since there is no DNA. CDR3 length: 21 residues. Germline-derived CDR1 and CDR2 are MNHEY and SVGAGI.

This rearrangement joins TRBV25-1 to TRBJ1-5. The CDR3 has 13 residues. The germline V gene has CDR1 MGHDK and CDR2 SYGVNS. CDR3 loop: CASSEWTNQPQHF.

CDR3 protein: CASSLGDLRYEKLFF. The chain carries TRBV12-3 or TRBV12-4 and TRBJ1-4. The CDR3 extends over 15 amino acids.

The chain employs TRBV20-1 and TRBJ2-1; TCRdb returns TRBD1, unconfirmable since there is no DNA. The germline V gene encodes CDR1 DFQATT and CDR2 SNEGSKA (reference sequence). CDR3 length: 15 amino acids. The CDR3 loop reads CSARDLDRVYNEQFF.

The chain employs TRBV12-3 or TRBV12-4 and TRBJ1-1; TCRdb calls TRBD1, which cannot be checked without DNA. This CDR3 has 16 residues. The CDR3 sequence is CASRWTGGAENTEAFF.

The chain joins TRBV28 to TRBJ2-5. This CDR3 spans 13 amino acids. From germline, CDR1 is MDHEN and CDR2 SYDVKM. The CDR3 reads CASSGRNQETQYF.

This sequence joins TRBV7-9 and TRBJ1-1. Germline lookup yields CDR1 SEHNR and CDR2 FQNEAQ (reference sequence). This CDR3 contains 17 residues. The CDR3 loop is CASSPAAGVTFSTEAFF.

The chain uses TRBV7-2 and TRBJ2-1; the D call of TRBD2 rests on TCRdb alone, since no DNA is present to check it. The CDR3 consists of 13 residues. CDR1 and CDR2 from the germline V gene are SGHTA and FQGNSA. This chain's CDR3 is CASSPGLFNEQFF.

The chain has TRBV5-1 and TRBJ2-1; TCRdb outputs TRBD2, but without DNA this stays unchecked. The germline V gene has CDR1 SGHRS and CDR2 YFSETQ. CDR3 length equals 16 residues. CDR3 loop: CASSPLASGNYNEQFF.

This rearrangement joins TRBV7-3 to TRBJ2-3; TCRdb lists TRBD2, though no DNA is available to test this call. Per the germline V gene, CDR1 is SGHTA and CDR2 is FQGTGA. The CDR3 consists of 14 residues. CDR3 sequence: CASSPSRGADTQYF.

The rearrangement joins TRBV20-1 to TRBJ1-6; absent DNA, TCRdb's TRBD1 call cannot be checked. The CDR3 is made up of 12 amino acids. Germline CDR1 DFQATT, CDR2 SNEGSKA (reference sequence). CDR3 loop: CSAAGENSPLHF.

The J gene is TRBJ2-3, the V gene TRBV20-1; without DNA, the TCRdb call of TRBD2 cannot be checked. Per the germline V gene, CDR1 is DFQATT and CDR2 is SNEGSKA (reference sequence). The CDR3 is 14 residues long. The CDR3 here is CSAPSGVGVYTQYF.

V usage is TRBV20-1 and J usage is TRBJ2-7. The germline CDR1 and CDR2 sequences are DFQATT and SNEGSKA (reference sequence). The CDR3 contains 15 residues. CDR3 sequence reads: CSARDQEQPSYEQYF.